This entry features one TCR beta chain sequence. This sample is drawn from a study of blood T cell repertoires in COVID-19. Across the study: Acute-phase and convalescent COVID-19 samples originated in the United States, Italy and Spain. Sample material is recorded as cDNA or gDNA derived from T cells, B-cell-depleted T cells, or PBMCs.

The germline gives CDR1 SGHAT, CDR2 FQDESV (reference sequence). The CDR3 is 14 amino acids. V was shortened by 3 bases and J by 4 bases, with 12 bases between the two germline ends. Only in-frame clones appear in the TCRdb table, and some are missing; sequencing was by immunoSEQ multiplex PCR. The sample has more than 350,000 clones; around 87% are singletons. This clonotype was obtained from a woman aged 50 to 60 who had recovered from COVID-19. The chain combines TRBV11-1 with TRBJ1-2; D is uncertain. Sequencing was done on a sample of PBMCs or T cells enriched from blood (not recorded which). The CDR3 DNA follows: TGTGCCAGCAGCTTCCCGTCCGGGAGCTATGGCTACACCTTC. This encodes CASSFPSGSYGYTF.